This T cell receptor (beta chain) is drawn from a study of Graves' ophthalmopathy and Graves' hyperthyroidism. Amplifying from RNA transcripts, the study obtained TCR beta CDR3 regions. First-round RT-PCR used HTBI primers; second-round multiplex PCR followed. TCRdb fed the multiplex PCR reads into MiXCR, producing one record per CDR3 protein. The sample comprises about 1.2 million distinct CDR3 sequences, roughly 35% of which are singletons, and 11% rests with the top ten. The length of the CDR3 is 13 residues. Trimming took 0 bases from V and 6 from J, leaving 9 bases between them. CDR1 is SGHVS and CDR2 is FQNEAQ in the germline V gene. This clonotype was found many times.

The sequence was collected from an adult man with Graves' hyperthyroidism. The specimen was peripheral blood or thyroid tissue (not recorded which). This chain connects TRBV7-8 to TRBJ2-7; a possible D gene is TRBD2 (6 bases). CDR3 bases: TGTGCCAGCAGCTTAGCTGCCGGGGGCGAGCAGTACTTC. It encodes CASSLAAGGEQYF.